The sequence of this TCR beta chain was determined in a study of shared clonotypes between healthy human individuals. Study overall: Three plates each covered CD4 naive and memory; CD8 naive two, CD8 memory one. Study findings and constraints: Represented genetic and exposure-history diversity was restricted by having few donors.

As regards this clone: What it recognizes is unknown.

Germline CDR1 SGHRS, CDR2 YFSETQ. The CDR3 extends over 16 amino acids. V gave up 0 bases and J gave up 3 bases, with 16 bases separating them. It was at deep level that the assay was run. For sorted subsets, about 200 ng DNA per replicate equaled approximately 30,000 T cell genomes. Assay: immunoSEQ multiplex PCR; the TCRdb copy retains only in-frame clones and omits some. Of roughly 1 million clones detected, around 76% appear once; the ten largest clones hold 1.4% to 1.5%. Sequencing used memory CD4+ T cells sorted from blood. The subset here: CD45RA-negative fraction. This sequence originates from a man aged 18 to 29 in good health. This chain joins TRBV5-1 and TRBJ2-7; D might be TRBD1 (7 bases). This chain's CDR3 is CASSLGQGGTFYEQYF. The DNA of the CDR3 is TGCGCCAGCAGCTTGGGACAGGGAGGAACATTCTACGAGCAGTACTTC.